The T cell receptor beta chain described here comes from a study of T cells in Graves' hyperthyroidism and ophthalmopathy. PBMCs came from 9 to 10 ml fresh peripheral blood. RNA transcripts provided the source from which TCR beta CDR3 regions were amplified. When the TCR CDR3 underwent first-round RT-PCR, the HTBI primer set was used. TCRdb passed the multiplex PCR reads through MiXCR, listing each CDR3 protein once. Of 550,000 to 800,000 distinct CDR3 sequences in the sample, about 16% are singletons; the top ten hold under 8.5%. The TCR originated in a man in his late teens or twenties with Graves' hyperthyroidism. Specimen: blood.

As DNA, the CDR3 is TGCGCCAGCAGCCAAGTACGGGAGATTGAGGGGGAGCAGTTCTTC. Translated: CASSQVREIEGEQFF. V is TRBV4-1 and J is TRBJ2-1, with a possible D match to TRBD2 (6 bases). The CDR3 extends over 15 amino acids. V lost 1 base and J 10 bases, leaving 17 bases between the germline ends. Germline V lookup: CDR1 MGHRA, CDR2 YSYEKL.